This T cell receptor (beta chain) is from a study of T cell repertoires in cytomegalovirus infection. The overall study: Evidence of both CMV infection and a matching HLA type came from public TCR beta signatures. Study-wide results and limits: Predominance within the ex vivo response was attributable to HLA-C-restricted CMV-specific TCR beta clonotypes. Carriage of CMV together with the relevant HLA was identifiable through cumulative public TCR beta family frequency.

Germline trimming cut 7 bases from V and 0 bases from J; bases unmatched to any gene: 6. The CDR3 loop spans 16 amino acids. Germline lookup yields CDR1 SEHNR and CDR2 FQNEAQ (reference sequence). TCRdb reprocessed the reads with MiXCR, giving one entry per CDR3 protein. Altogether 400,000 to 600,000 distinct CDR3 sequences are present, roughly 46% being singletons, with the ten largest covering 43%. This clonotype turned up a few times. Its antigen is undetermined. The sample was cultured PBMCs, taken from culture after CMV antigen stimulation. J is TRBJ2-6 and V is TRBV7-9; TRBD2 matches at 7 bases. This TCR was sampled from a human donor in good health (CMV status not recorded). Some clones in this sample may be carry-over from other donors' samples. CDR3 in amino acids: CASTWEGSSGANVLTF. The CDR3 DNA is TGTGCCAGCACCTGGGAGGGGTCCTCTGGGGCCAACGTCCTGACTTTC. Based on the CDR3 plus reference TRBV7-9 and TRBJ2-6, the full variable domain is DTGVSQNPRHKITKRGQNVTFRCDPISEHNRLYWYRQTLGQGPEFLTYFQNEAQLEKSRLLSDRFSAERPKGSFSTLEIQRTEQGDSAMYLCASTWEGSSGANVLTFGAGSRLTVL.